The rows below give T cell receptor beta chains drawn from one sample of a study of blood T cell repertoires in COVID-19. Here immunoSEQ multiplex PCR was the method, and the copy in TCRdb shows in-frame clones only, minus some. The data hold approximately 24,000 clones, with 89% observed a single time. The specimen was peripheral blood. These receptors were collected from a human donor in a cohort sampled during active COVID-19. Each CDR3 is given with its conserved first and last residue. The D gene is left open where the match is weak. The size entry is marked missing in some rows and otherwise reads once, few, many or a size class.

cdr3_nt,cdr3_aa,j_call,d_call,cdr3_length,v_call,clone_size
TGTGCTAGTGGTTTAACTCCCAGGAGGACTGAAGCTTTCTTT,CASGLTPRRTEAFF,TRBJ1-1,-,14,TRBV12-5,-
TGTGCCAGCAGTTACACAAGACAAGAGACCCAGTACTTC,CASSYTRQETQYF,TRBJ2-5,-,13,TRBV6-6,-
TGTGCCAGCAGTACATCAGGCTACCGCTCCTACAATGAGCAGTTCTTC,CASSTSGYRSYNEQFF,TRBJ2-1,-,16,TRBV28,once
TGTGCCAGCCAGCGGACAGCCCAAGAGACCCAGTACTTC,CASQRTAQETQYF,TRBJ2-5,-,13,TRBV6-5,-
TGTGCCAGCAGCTTACCAGGGACTACTTACAATGAGCAGTTCTTC,CASSLPGTTYNEQFF,TRBJ2-1,TRBD2,15,TRBV5-4,once
TGTGCCAGCAGCTTTAGCGGGATTTCCACCGGGGAGCTGTTTTTT,CASSFSGISTGELFF,TRBJ2-2,TRBD2,15,TRBV5-5,-
TGTGCCAGTAGTAGATTAGGACTAGCGGGAGAAGAGTTCTTC,CASSRLGLAGEEFF,TRBJ2-1,TRBD2,14,TRBV19,-
TGCAGTGCTAGTTCACTAGCGGGAGGACACCAAACCGCCTACGAGCAGTACTTC,CSASSLAGGHQTAYEQYF,TRBJ2-7,TRBD2,18,TRBV20-1,once
TGTGCCAGTAGTAAAGGCAGCTCGAGGGACTATGGCTACACCTTC,CASSKGSSRDYGYTF,TRBJ1-2,-,15,TRBV19,-
TGTGCCAGCGGGGACAGAAACTATGGCTACACCTTC,CASGDRNYGYTF,TRBJ1-2,TRBD1,12,TRBV28,-
TGTGCCAGCAGTTGGGGACAGACCGCATATGGCTACACCTTC,CASSWGQTAYGYTF,TRBJ1-2,TRBD1,14,TRBV6-5,-
TGCGCCAGCAGCTGGGGACAGGGGGCAGATCAGCCCCAGCATTTT,CASSWGQGADQPQHF,TRBJ1-5,TRBD1,15,TRBV5-1,few
TGTGCCACCAGTAACAGGGGCGAAAGCTCTGGGGCCAACGTCCTGACTTTC,CATSNRGESSGANVLTF,TRBJ2-6,TRBD1,17,TRBV24-1,-
TGTGCCAGCAGCTTACGTCCTTCTAGAAGTACGAACACAGATACGCAGTATTTT,CASSLRPSRSTNTDTQYF,TRBJ2-3,-,18,TRBV7-2,-
TGTGCCAGCACCCCGGGGGGTCTAGGTCCCTTAAGGGGGGGCTACGAGCAGTACTTC,CASTPGGLGPLRGGYEQYF,TRBJ2-7,-,19,TRBV5-4,-
TGTGCCAGCAGCTTAGTCTCGGGAGGCTCCTATAATTCACCCCTCCACTTT,CASSLVSGGSYNSPLHF,TRBJ1-6,-,17,TRBV7-9,-
TGTGCCAGCAGCTCCGGACTAGCGGGAGCACGTAACTACAATGAGCAGTTCTTC,CASSSGLAGARNYNEQFF,TRBJ2-1,TRBD2,18,TRBV5-5,-
TGTGCCAGCAGCACCCCAGGGGGCTATGGCGGGGAGCTGTTTTTT,CASSTPGGYGGELFF,TRBJ2-2,TRBD1,15,TRBV7-6,-
TGTGCCAGCAGTCCCCAGCGGGAGTTCTCAGATACGCAGTATTTT,CASSPQREFSDTQYF,TRBJ2-3,TRBD2,15,TRBV28,-
TGTGCCAGCAGCCGTCGGGACAGTTTACTTAATTCACCCCTCCACTTT,CASSRRDSLLNSPLHF,TRBJ1-6,TRBD1,16,TRBV5-4,-
TGTGCCAGCAGCTTGGTACAGCTAGCTTCACCCCTCCACTTT,CASSLVQLASPLHF,TRBJ1-6,-,14,TRBV5-6,-
TGTGCCAGCGGTCGGGACAAAAATTCACCCCTCCACTTT,CASGRDKNSPLHF,TRBJ1-6,-,13,TRBV3-1/TRBV3-2,-
TGTGCCAGCAGCAAAGGGCCTTCCCGGGACAGGGGATCCTACGAGCAGTACTTC,CASSKGPSRDRGSYEQYF,TRBJ2-7,-,18,TRBV21-1,-
TGCGCCAGCAGCCAAGAATCAGGGGGCACTGAAGCTTTCTTT,CASSQESGGTEAFF,TRBJ1-1,TRBD1,14,TRBV4-1,-
TGTGCCAGCAGTACACAACCGGGACAGGGGACTGGGGCCAACGTCCTGACTTTC,CASSTQPGQGTGANVLTF,TRBJ2-6,TRBD1,18,TRBV7-3,-
TGTGCCAGCAGCCAGACTAGCTTAGGGTCGGGCGAGCAGTACTTC,CASSQTSLGSGEQYF,TRBJ2-7,TRBD2,15,TRBV5-4,-
TGTGCCAGCAGCCCCCGGGACTATAGGGATACGCAGTATTTT,CASSPRDYRDTQYF,TRBJ2-3,TRBD2,14,TRBV7-3,-
TGTGCCAGTACCCTGGAACGGGGGGGCGCAGGGGAAAAACTGTTTTTT,CASTLERGGAGEKLFF,TRBJ1-4,-,16,TRBV19,-
TGTGCCAGCTCACCGGGACAGGGGGGTTCGAACGAGCAGTACTTC,CASSPGQGGSNEQYF,TRBJ2-7,TRBD1,15,TRBV18,-
TGTGCCAGCAGCTCGCGCGAGGAACGACGGCCCCAGCATTTT,CASSSREERRPQHF,TRBJ1-5,-,14,TRBV5-8,-
TGTGCCAGCAGCGCTACTAGCGGGAGTCCCAATGAGCAGTTCTTC,CASSATSGSPNEQFF,TRBJ2-1,TRBD2,15,TRBV11-2,once
TGCGCCAGCAGCCAGGGACAGGGAGGAAACATTCAGTACTTC,CASSQGQGGNIQYF,TRBJ2-4,TRBD1,14,TRBV5-1,-